The clone carrying this T cell receptor beta chain has more than one count but fewer than ten. What it binds is not known. This sample is part of a study of tumor-infiltrating lymphocytes in localized non-small cell lung cancer. Whole-study results and caveats: No T-cell fraction difference was seen between IM1 and IM2 tumors.

The V end was cut by 5 bases, the J end by 5 bases, with 15 bases between. The germline CDR1 and CDR2 sequences are MDHEN and SYDVKM. This CDR3 is 14 amino acids long. Assay used: immunoSEQ multiplex PCR; TCRdb lists only in-frame clones, some missing. This table holds about 7,600 clones, 74% found once. This sequence joins TRBV28 and TRBJ1-1; D ambiguous. Sequenced sample: uninvolved lung tissue not adjacent to the tumor. The source of this sequence is a human donor with non-small cell lung cancer. CDR3 in amino acids: CASSLGEVRTEAFF. DNA for the CDR3: TGTGCCAGCAGTCTCGGCGAAGTTCGGACTGAAGCTTTCTTT.